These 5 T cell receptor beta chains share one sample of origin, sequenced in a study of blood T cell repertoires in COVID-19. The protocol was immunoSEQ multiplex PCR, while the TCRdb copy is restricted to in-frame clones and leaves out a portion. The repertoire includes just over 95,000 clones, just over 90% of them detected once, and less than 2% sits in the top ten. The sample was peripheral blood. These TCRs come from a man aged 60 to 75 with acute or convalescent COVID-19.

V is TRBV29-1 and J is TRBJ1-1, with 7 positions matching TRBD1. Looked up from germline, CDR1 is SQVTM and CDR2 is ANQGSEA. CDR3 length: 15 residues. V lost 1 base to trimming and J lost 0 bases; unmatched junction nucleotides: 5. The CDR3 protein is CSVEVRGRVNTEAFF. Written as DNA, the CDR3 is TGCAGCGTTGAAGTCAGGGGGAGAGTGAACACTGAAGCTTTCTTT.

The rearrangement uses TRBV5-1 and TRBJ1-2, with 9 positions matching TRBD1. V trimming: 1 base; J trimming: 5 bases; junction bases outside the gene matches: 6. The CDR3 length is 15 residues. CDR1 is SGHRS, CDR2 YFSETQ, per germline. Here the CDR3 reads CASSLSVGQGYGYTF. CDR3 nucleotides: TGCGCCAGCAGCTTGTCCGTTGGACAGGGGTATGGCTACACCTTC.

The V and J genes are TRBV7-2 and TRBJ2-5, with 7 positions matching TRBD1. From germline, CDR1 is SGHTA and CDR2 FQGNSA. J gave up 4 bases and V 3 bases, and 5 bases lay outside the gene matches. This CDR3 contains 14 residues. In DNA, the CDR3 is TGTGCCAGCAGCTTGACAGGGCCAGGAGAGACCCAGTACTTC. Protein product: CASSLTGPGETQYF.

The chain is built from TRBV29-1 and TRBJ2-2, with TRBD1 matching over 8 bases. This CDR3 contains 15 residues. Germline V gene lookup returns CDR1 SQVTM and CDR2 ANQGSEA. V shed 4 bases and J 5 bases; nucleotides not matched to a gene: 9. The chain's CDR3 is CSVVVNRGRTGELFF. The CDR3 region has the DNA TGCAGCGTTGTGGTGAACAGGGGGAGGACCGGGGAGCTGTTTTTT.

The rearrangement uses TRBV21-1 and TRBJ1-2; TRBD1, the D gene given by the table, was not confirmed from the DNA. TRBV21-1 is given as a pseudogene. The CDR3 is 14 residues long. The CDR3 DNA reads TGTGCCAGCACACATGGCAGGGTGGTCTATGGCTACACCTTC. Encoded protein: CASTHGRVVYGYTF.